This TCR beta chain is drawn from a study of blood T cell repertoires in COVID-19. Study at large: Acute and convalescent COVID-19 specimens originated in the United States, Italy and Spain.

V lost 6 bases to trimming and J lost 0 bases, with 10 bases between them. The germline V gene encodes CDR1 SGHRS and CDR2 YFSETQ. The CDR3 runs 14 residues. Clones were read by immunoSEQ multiplex PCR, and TCRdb kept only the in-frame ones, dropping some. The repertoire holds under 350,000 clones, with around 84% as singletons. The sequencing input was peripheral blood. The chain has TRBV5-1 and TRBJ1-3, with TRBD1 as a possible D gene (6 bases). The receptor's source is a man in his 70s with acute or convalescent COVID-19. The CDR3 loop is CASTEDSSGNTIYF. CDR3 nucleotide sequence: TGCGCCAGCACCGAGGACAGCTCTGGAAACACCATATATTTT.